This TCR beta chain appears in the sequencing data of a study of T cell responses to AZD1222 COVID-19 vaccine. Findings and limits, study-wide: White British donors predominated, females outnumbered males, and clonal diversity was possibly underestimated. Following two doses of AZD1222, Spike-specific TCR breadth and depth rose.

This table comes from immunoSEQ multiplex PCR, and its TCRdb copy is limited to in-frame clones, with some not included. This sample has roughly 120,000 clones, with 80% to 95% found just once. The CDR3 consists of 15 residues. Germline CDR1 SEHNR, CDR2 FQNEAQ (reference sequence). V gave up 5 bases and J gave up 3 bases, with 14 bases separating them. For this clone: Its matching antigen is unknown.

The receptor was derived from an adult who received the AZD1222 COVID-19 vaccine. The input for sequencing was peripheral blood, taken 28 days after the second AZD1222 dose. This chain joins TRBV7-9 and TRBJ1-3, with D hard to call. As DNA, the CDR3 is TGTGCCAGCAGCCCTTTATCATCCCTTGGAAACACCATATATTTT. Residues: CASSPLSSLGNTIYF.